This TCR beta chain is from a study of blood T cells in healthy people across ages. Next came a second PCR, run for 7 to 11 cycles, which used a sample-barcoded 5' primer along with a J-beta primer mix. Each CDR3 protein is one row after TCRdb ran MiXCR on the 5' RACE reads. The table lists roughly 1 million distinct CDR3 sequences, almost 25% of them singletons. Whenever a sample was processed, at least 6 million PBMCs were isolated. The CDR3 consists of 13 residues. J lost 3 bases, V lost 1 base, and 3 bases had no gene match. Germline assignment: CDR1 SQVTM and CDR2 ANQGSEA. These same records also appear under a second study, on T cells of mothers and their children.

The chain joins TRBV29-1 to TRBJ2-7; 7 nucleotides align to TRBD1. The sample taken for sequencing was blood. This TCR came from a girl aged 2-15 years in good health. The CDR3 region has the DNA TGCAGCGTTGAAGGGGGACAGAGCTACGAGCAGTACTTC. Protein product: CSVEGGQSYEQYF.